Below, 15 T cell receptor beta chains from the same sample are listed, as sequenced in a study of T cells in localized non-small cell lung cancer. The protocol was immunoSEQ multiplex PCR, while the TCRdb copy is restricted to in-frame clones and leaves out a portion. The sample lists approximately 2,800 clones; about 25% were seen once. The source was lung tumor tissue, collected before any cancer treatment. These receptor sequences come from a woman aged 35-70 years with stage I lung adenocarcinoma.

There are a few counts of this clone. The V and J genes are TRBV5-1 and TRBJ2-7, with 14 bases identical to TRBD2. This CDR3 is 14 amino acids long. With V trimmed by 3 bases and J by 6 bases, 2 bases remained unmatched. The germline V gene has CDR1 SGHRS and CDR2 YFSETQ. CDR3 loop: CASSWTSGGLEQYF. The CDR3 DNA follows: TGCGCCAGCAGCTGGACTAGCGGGGGGCTCGAGCAGTACTTC. The full variable domain, rest sourced from reference TRBV5-1 and TRBJ2-7, is KAGVTQTPRYLIKTRGQQVTLSCSPISGHRSVSWYQQTPGQGLQFLFEYFSETQRNKGNFPGRFSGRQFSNSRSEMNVSTLELGDSALYLCASSWTSGGLEQYFGPGTRLTVT.

The rearrangement uses TRBV4-1 and TRBJ2-2; 11 bases agree with TRBD1. CDR1 MGHRA and CDR2 YSYEKL come from the germline V gene. The CDR3 spans 16 residues. The V segment lost 2 bases and the J segment 6 bases; nucleotides outside the gene matches: 5. The CDR3 sequence is CASSQRTGGSPGELFF. The CDR3 DNA is TGCGCCAGCAGCCAAAGGACAGGGGGCAGTCCCGGGGAGCTGTTTTTT.

By sample fraction, this clone is medium-sized. The genes are TRBV6-8 and TRBJ1-5, with D unclear. V lost 2 bases to trimming and J lost 9 bases, with 8 bases between them. The germline gives CDR1 MNHGY, CDR2 SAAAGT. The CDR3 totals 12 residues. CDR3 region: CASSYPYRPQHF. CDR3 sequence (DNA): TGTGCCAGCAGTTACCCTTACAGGCCCCAGCATTTT.

The chain couples TRBV11-3 to TRBJ2-4; possible D gene TRBD2, 6 bases. The germline CDR1 and CDR2 sequences are SGHNT and YENEEA. There are 14 residues in the CDR3. V was clipped by 4 bases and J by 2 bases, with 9 bases between them. CDR3 sequence (DNA): TGTGCCAGCAGCTCCGGGGGTTCCAAAAACATTCAGTACTTC. Translated: CASSSGGSKNIQYF.

In its sample, this clone was seen once. CDR3 in amino acids: CSVVPTAGGDTEAFF. The CDR3 DNA follows: TGCAGCGTTGTCCCAACGGCAGGAGGGGACACTGAAGCTTTCTTT. The rearrangement uses TRBV29-1 and TRBJ1-1, with a tentative D call TRBD1 (5 bases). This CDR3 has 15 residues. The germline V gene has CDR1 SQVTM and CDR2 ANQGSEA. V gave up 4 bases and J gave up 3 bases, with 18 bases separating them.

This clone was seen only a few times. The genes are TRBV9 and TRBJ1-1, with 8 bases matching TRBD1. Germline V gene sequence: CDR1 SGDLS, CDR2 YYNGEE. The CDR3 spans 15 residues. The ends lost 6 bases at V and 2 bases at J; junction bases unmatched: 9. The CDR3 protein is CASTRTGQGNTEAFF. The DNA of the CDR3 is TGTGCCAGCACCCGAACCGGACAGGGAAACACTGAAGCTTTCTTT.

This clone counts as medium-sized. This rearrangement joins TRBV11-3 to TRBJ2-5, with 8 bases lining up with TRBD2. Germline values: CDR1 SGHNT, CDR2 YENEEA. Trimming removed 5 bases from V and 0 bases from J; junction bases left unmatched: 8. The CDR3 is 16 amino acids. The CDR3 region is CASSPSRGGHQETQYF. As DNA, the CDR3 is TGTGCCAGCAGCCCCTCCCGGGGGGGCCACCAAGAGACCCAGTACTTC.

The rearrangement links TRBV30 to TRBJ1-1, with TRBD1 identical over 7 bases. Germline CDR1 is GTSNPN and CDR2 is SVGIG (reference sequence). Trimming at V came to 4 bases and at J to 0 bases, leaving 5 bases not matched to a gene. This CDR3 is built from 14 residues. The CDR3 spells CAWTRDSMNTEAFF. As DNA, the CDR3 is TGTGCCTGGACCCGGGACAGCATGAACACTGAAGCTTTCTTT.

The genes are TRBV6-8 and TRBJ2-7, with TRBD1 identical over 7 bases. CDR1 is MNHGY, CDR2 SAAAGT, per germline. CDR3 length: 14 amino acids. The V segment lost 6 bases and the J segment 1 base; nucleotides outside the gene matches: 6. The CDR3 reads CASSLTGDSYEQYF. CDR3 bases: TGTGCCAGCAGCCTTACAGGGGATTCCTACGAGCAGTACTTC.

By its share, this clone is medium-sized. This chain connects TRBV11-3 to TRBJ2-2; the D is unclear. CDR1 and CDR2 from the germline V gene are SGHNT and YENEEA. V was shortened by 1 base and J by 5 bases, with 8 bases between the two germline ends. CDR3 size: 14 residues. The CDR3, as DNA: TGTGCCAGCAGCTTAGGATCCGGTACCGGGGAGCTGTTTTTT. This gives the protein CASSLGSGTGELFF.

The chain has TRBV19 and TRBJ1-1; no clear D. From germline, CDR1 is LNHDA and CDR2 SQIVND (reference sequence). Deletions cut 1 base from V and 0 bases from J, with 6 bases between. This CDR3 spans 14 amino acids. The DNA of the CDR3 is TGTGCCAGTAGTATAGCTCGGGTGAACACTGAAGCTTTCTTT. Protein product: CASSIARVNTEAFF.

The gene calls are TRBV11-3 and TRBJ1-1, with D unresolved. CDR3 size: 14 residues. Germline loops: CDR1 SGHNT, CDR2 YENEEA. Trimming cost V 2 bases and J 3 bases, with 10 bases left between them. The CDR3, as DNA: TGTGCCAGCAGCTTATTCGGCAAGGACACTGAAGCTTTCTTT. Amino acids: CASSLFGKDTEAFF.

The gene calls are TRBV11-3 and TRBJ2-7, with D perhaps TRBD2 (5 bases). In germline, CDR1 is SGHNT, CDR2 YENEEA. The CDR3 consists of 14 residues. The ends were cut back, 5 bases at V and 2 bases at J, with 13 bases in the middle. The CDR3 spells CASSSFARAYEQYF. Written as DNA, the CDR3 is TGTGCCAGCAGCAGCTTCGCGCGGGCCTACGAGCAGTACTTC.

V is TRBV9 and J is TRBJ1-2, with D perhaps matching TRBD1 (6 bases). Trimming took 6 bases from V and 13 from J, leaving 19 bases between them. This CDR3 is 12 amino acids long. CDR1 and CDR2 (germline): SGDLS, YYNGEE. CDR3 in amino acids: CASKLTGPHGTF. CDR3 sequence (DNA): TGTGCCAGCAAACTGACAGGCCCCCACGGCACCTTC.

This chain connects TRBV5-1 to TRBJ2-3, with a weak D call TRBD2 (5 bases). The CDR3 runs 16 residues. CDR1 and CDR2 (germline): SGHRS, YFSETQ. V lost 6 bases to trimming and J lost 6 bases, with 23 bases between them. CDR3 protein: CASTSGLSAWEDTQYF. In DNA form, the CDR3 reads TGCGCCAGCACCTCCGGACTCTCAGCATGGGAGGATACGCAGTATTTT.